Described below is a single T cell receptor beta chain sequence and its context. The sample comes from a study of blood T cell repertoires in COVID-19. For the study at large: Whether acute or convalescent, the COVID-19 samples came from the United States, Italy and Spain. Sources were T cells, B-cell-depleted T cells, or PBMCs; the material itself was cDNA or gDNA.

In the study's own analysis: Reference gene primers were amplified, and this amplification served to estimate nucleated cell counts. The repertoire was sequenced with immunoSEQ multiplex PCR; TCRdb's copy has only in-frame clones and lacks some. That table is the source of V, J and clone size, and D and trimming were worked out from the DNA. The sample carries under 200,000 clones, around 80% recorded once. The sequenced material came from peripheral blood. The clonotype comes from a woman aged 70-85 years who had recovered from COVID-19.

The DNA of the CDR3 is TGTGCCAGCAGTCCCTCCGGGACAGGGACAAGGAGGTATGGCTACACCTTC. Its protein is CASSPSGTGTRRYGYTF. V gene TRBV27 combines with J gene TRBJ1-2; TRBD1 aligns across 9 bases. In germline, CDR1 is MNHEY, CDR2 SMNVEV (reference sequence). The trim removed 5 bases at V and 5 bases at J, leaving 15 bases unmatched. The CDR3 totals 17 residues.